This T cell receptor (beta chain) stems from a study of control samples from healthy donors and cancer patients. Germline assignment: CDR1 SGHDN and CDR2 FVKESK. Trimming cost V 6 bases and J 7 bases; bases outside gene matches: 8. This CDR3 is 13 amino acids long. Some clones are missing from TCRdb's copy, which holds only in-frame ones; the method was immunoSEQ multiplex PCR. The sample records around 130,000 clones, more than 70% being singletons. This clone was seen only once. The sequenced sample was blood. The origin of this receptor is a man aged 45-65 years in good health. J is TRBJ2-7 and V is TRBV14; 8 nucleotides align to TRBD2. CDR3 sequence: CASSWNGGAEQYF. The CDR3 nucleotides are TGTGCCAGCAGTTGGAACGGGGGGGCGGAGCAGTACTTC.